This entry lists 21 T cell receptor beta chains sequenced from one sample in a study of human T cells and chemical hapten exposure. TCRdb analysed the RACE reads with MiXCR anew, one entry per CDR3 protein. This table holds approximately 74,000 distinct CDR3 sequences, 25% to 40% found once. Specified time point: patch test 1, 2 weeks after DPC sensitization. The treatment: therapeutic diphenylcyclopropenone sensitization with weekly scalp DPC. Sequenced here: whole blood, sampled in connection with sensitization to the hapten diphenylcyclopropenone (DPC). The receptors stem from a man aged 35-49 years with alopecia areata. Some clones in this sample may be carry-over from other donors' samples.

The chain combines TRBV10-2 with TRBJ2-7; D uncertain. Trimming cost V 0 bases and J 4 bases, with 7 bases left between them. CDR1 WSHSY and CDR2 SAAADI come from the germline V gene. The CDR3 has 13 residues. The CDR3 DNA reads TGCGCCAGCAGTGAGTCGTCCCGGTACGAGCAGTACTTC. This encodes CASSESSRYEQYF.

The chain links TRBV6-5 to TRBJ1-2, with D maybe TRBD1 (5 bases). Germline-derived CDR1 and CDR2 are MNHEY and SVGAGI. Trimming took off 3 bases at V and 4 bases at J, with 15 bases between the two ends. The CDR3 has 15 residues. CDR3 sequence: CASSYYGKGRYGYTF. As DNA, the CDR3 is TGTGCCAGCAGTTATTACGGGAAGGGGCGCTATGGCTACACCTTC.

The chain is built from TRBV20-1 and TRBJ2-7, with TRBD2 matching over 11 bases. J was trimmed by 7 bases and V by 5 bases; bases with no gene match: 13. The CDR3 has 15 residues. Germline V gene lookup returns CDR1 DFQATT and CDR2 SNEGSKA (reference sequence). The CDR3 is CSAAQPGLAAQEQYF. CDR3 sequence (DNA): TGCAGTGCTGCACAGCCGGGACTAGCGGCCCAAGAGCAGTACTTC.

The chain couples TRBV28 to TRBJ2-3; D is unclear. Trimming took off 2 bases at V and 2 bases at J, with 11 bases between the two ends. CDR3 length: 15 amino acids. Germline loops: CDR1 MDHEN, CDR2 SYDVKM. CDR3 nucleotide sequence: TGTGCCAGCAGTTTAGCGGTACCCACCACAGATACGCAGTATTTT. Protein: CASSLAVPTTDTQYF.

The J gene is TRBJ1-1, the V gene TRBV19, with 8 bases matching TRBD1. The CDR3 loop spans 15 amino acids. J was trimmed by 6 bases and V by 4 bases; bases with no gene match: 10. From germline, CDR1 is LNHDA and CDR2 SQIVND (reference sequence). For the CDR3, the DNA is TGTGCCAGTAGTACCCAGGGGGCCGGTAGCGCTGAAGCTTTCTTT. Its translation: CASSTQGAGSAEAFF. Looking up the rest from reference TRBV19 and TRBJ1-1 gives the full variable domain: DGGITQSPKYLFRKEGQNVTLSCEQNLNHDAMYWYRQDPGQGLRLIYYSQIVNDFQKGDIAEGYSVSREKKESFPLTVTSAQKNPTAFYLCASSTQGAGSAEAFFGQGTRLTVV.

The chain carries TRBV28 and TRBJ1-1; 8 bases are a match to TRBD1. The trim removed 3 bases at V and 0 bases at J, leaving 9 bases unmatched. The CDR3 length is 17 residues. Germline assignment: CDR1 MDHEN and CDR2 SYDVKM. CDR3 sequence reads: CASSLTGVGWVNTEAFF. CDR3 nucleotides: TGTGCCAGCAGTTTGACAGGGGTCGGCTGGGTGAACACTGAAGCTTTCTTT.

This clonotype occurred a few times. The chain recombines TRBV6-1 with TRBJ1-5; D remains unclear. The CDR3 loop spans 15 amino acids. CDR1 MNHNS and CDR2 SASEGT come from the germline V gene. The V end lost 3 bases, the J end lost 0 bases, and 9 bases lay between the germline ends. The CDR3 sequence: CASSELLYSNQPQHF. The CDR3 DNA follows: TGTGCCAGCAGTGAGCTGCTTTATAGCAATCAGCCCCAGCATTTT.

This clonotype was seen a handful of times. CDR3 nucleotide sequence: TGTGCCAGCAGCTTAGCCCAAGGGGGCTGGAACACTGAAGCTTTCTTT. Residues: CASSLAQGGWNTEAFF. The gene calls are TRBV7-9 and TRBJ1-1, with 7 bases fitting TRBD1. The CDR3 loop spans 16 amino acids. Looked up from germline, CDR1 is SEHNR and CDR2 is FQNEAQ (reference sequence). With V trimmed by 0 bases and J by 1 base, 5 bases remained unmatched.

In this sample, this clonotype is medium-sized. This chain connects TRBV28 to TRBJ2-6; D possibly corresponds to TRBD1 (5 bases). The CDR3 covers 16 residues. Per germline, CDR1 MDHEN and CDR2 SYDVKM. The germline V and J ends were trimmed by 2 bases and 0 bases, with 8 bases remaining between them. CDR3 nucleotides: TGTGCCAGCAGTTTACAGGGTGACTCTGGGGCCAACGTCCTGACTTTC. Translating it yields CASSLQGDSGANVLTF.

In DNA, the CDR3 is TGTGCCAGCAGCTTAGCGCGGGGAGTTTACACTGAAGCTTTCTTT. Translating it yields CASSLARGVYTEAFF. V and J are TRBV7-8 and TRBJ1-1; D unresolved. V was trimmed by 0 bases and J by 3 bases, leaving 11 bases between them. There are 15 residues in the CDR3. Germline V gene lookup returns CDR1 SGHVS and CDR2 FQNEAQ. Drawing the rest from reference TRBV7-8 and TRBJ1-1, the complete variable domain is GAGVSQSPRYKVAKRGQDVALRCDPISGHVSLFWYQQALGQGPEFLTYFQNEAQLDKSGLPSDRFFAERPEGSVSTLKIQRTQQEDSAVYLCASSLARGVYTEAFFGQGTRLTVV.

This rearrangement joins TRBV6-1 to TRBJ1-2; D call uncertain. V dropped 4 bases and J dropped 4 bases, with 19 bases sitting between them. The CDR3 runs to 16 residues. Germline assignment: CDR1 MNHNS and CDR2 SASEGT. The chain's CDR3 is CASSAAGSKSSYGYTF. CDR3 in DNA: TGTGCCAGCAGTGCGGCGGGAAGCAAATCTAGCTATGGCTACACCTTC.

This clonotype was found a few times. The chain carries TRBV27 and TRBJ2-3, with 14 bases identical to TRBD2. The V gene's germline CDR1 is MNHEY and CDR2 SMNVEV (reference sequence). This CDR3 comprises 15 residues. Germline trimming cut 11 bases from V and 3 bases from J; bases unmatched to any gene: 7. This CDR3 reads CARGLAGDMTDTQYF. DNA of the CDR3: TGTGCCCGGGGACTAGCGGGAGACATGACAGATACGCAGTATTTT.

The rearrangement joins TRBV5-1 to TRBJ1-1; 10 bases are a match to TRBD1. Germline loops: CDR1 SGHRS, CDR2 YFSETQ. V was pared by 0 bases and J by 10 bases, with 6 bases of the junction left unmatched. The CDR3 runs 14 residues. CDR3 amino acids: CASSLGGTGEAAFF. The CDR3 coding sequence is TGCGCCAGCAGCTTGGGGGGGACAGGGGAGGCAGCTTTCTTT.

The rearrangement uses TRBV4-2 and TRBJ2-4; 16 positions agree with TRBD2. The J segment lost 1 base and the V segment lost 1 base, leaving 7 bases of the junction unmatched. Germline lookup yields CDR1 LGHNA and CDR2 YNFKEQ. This CDR3 region has 20 residues. The CDR3 protein is CASSQGPGLAGGPAKNIQYF. In DNA, the CDR3 is TGTGCCAGCAGCCAAGGACCGGGACTAGCGGGAGGGCCTGCCAAAAACATTCAGTACTTC.

This clonotype was seen a few times. The chain links TRBV7-9 to TRBJ2-1; D perhaps matches TRBD2 (6 bases). Between the trimmed V and J ends, which lost 5 bases and 9 bases, there was a span of 11 bases. Per the germline V gene, CDR1 is SEHNR and CDR2 is FQNEAQ (reference sequence). This CDR3 comprises 12 residues. CDR3 protein: CASSPGSGEQFF. The CDR3 DNA follows: TGTGCCAGCAGCCCTGGTAGCGGTGAGCAGTTCTTC.

This chain links TRBV28 with TRBJ2-3; either TRBD1 or TRBD2 may fit D (6 bases each). The CDR3 runs to 15 residues. The germline CDR1 and CDR2 sequences are MDHEN and SYDVKM. V lost 4 bases to trimming and J lost 3 bases, with 14 bases between them. The DNA for the CDR3 is TGTGCCAGCAGTTCCTCCCGAGGGGGGACAGATACGCAGTATTTT. Its protein is CASSSSRGGTDTQYF.

This clonotype was observed a handful of times. The CDR3 bases are TGCGCCAGCAGCTTGGGGGCAGACACAGATACGCAGTATTTT. This gives the protein CASSLGADTDTQYF. V gene TRBV5-1 combines with J gene TRBJ2-3, with D unresolved. V was shortened by 0 bases and J by 2 bases, with 7 bases between the two germline ends. The V gene's germline CDR1 is SGHRS and CDR2 YFSETQ. This CDR3 comprises 14 residues.

The sample holds one count of this clonotype. The CDR3, as DNA: TGTGCCAGCAGCTTAGAGGGCAGTGCGATTTCACCCCTCCACTTT. This encodes CASSLEGSAISPLHF. The chain employs TRBV7-2 and TRBJ1-6; no reliable D call. CDR1 and CDR2 from the germline V gene are SGHTA and FQGNSA. V lost 1 base, J lost 9 bases, and 13 bases lay in between. The CDR3 has 15 residues.

This chain connects TRBV14 to TRBJ2-1; a weak D match, TRBD2 (6 bases). CDR1 SGHDN and CDR2 FVKESK come from the germline V gene. The V end was cut by 0 bases, the J end by 15 bases, with 12 bases between. The CDR3 sequence is 12 residues long. CDR3 loop: CASSQDFGGLFF. The DNA for the CDR3 is TGTGCCAGCAGCCAAGATTTCGGGGGTCTGTTCTTC.

The chain couples TRBV4-3 to TRBJ1-5; D unclear. The V end was cut by 1 base, the J end by 6 bases, with 10 bases between. CDR1 is LGHNA and CDR2 is YSLEER in the germline V gene. CDR3 length equals 14 residues. Here the CDR3 reads CASSQGPTTQPQHF. As DNA, the CDR3 is TGCGCCAGCAGCCAAGGTCCTACCACTCAGCCCCAGCATTTT.

The chain is built from TRBV27 and TRBJ1-5; D is ambiguous. The CDR3 has 10 residues. Germline assignment: CDR1 MNHEY and CDR2 SMNVEV (reference sequence). V dropped 10 bases and J dropped 12 bases, with 13 bases sitting between them. The CDR3 DNA reads as TGTGCCACCAGACGTGGAGGCCAGCATTTT. As protein: CATRRGGQHF.